This T cell receptor (beta chain) was sequenced in a study of blood T cell repertoires in COVID-19 (dated by TCRdb to 2020 to 2021). Background on the whole study: The collaborator samples originated in the United States, Italy and Spain and spanned the acute and convalescent phases of COVID-19. The material from the prospective study consisted of cDNA or gDNA derived from T cells, B-cell-depleted T cells, or PBMCs. Deeply sampled blood TCRbeta repertoires from subjects exposed to, actively infected with, or recovered from COVID-19 were included in the dataset. A freely available public database, intended as a resource for researchers studying the immune response to SARS-CoV-2, is where the repertoires were released. The samples were drawn from two sources: the first 160 participants of the ongoing ImmuneRACE study, and approximately 1,300 subjects contributed by 6 global collaborators. A de-identified subject ID, COVID-19 status, age in years and sex were almost always included in the sample metadata. Where HLA class I and class II types were available, the types were taken from metadata supplied by the sample provider, not from assay-based typing.

Participants in the prospective study were enrolled through a virtual design, were aged about 18 to 89 years, and lived in approximately 25 United States geographic areas. In the prospective study, participants were assigned to cohorts based on the clinical history participants reported in a screening survey and a study questionnaire. ImmuneRACE Cohort 3 recovered participants were defined by two consecutive negative NP/OP PCR tests, healthcare professional clearance, or symptom resolution. In the prospective study, whole blood, serum and a nasopharyngeal or oropharyngeal swab were collected from each participant by mobile phlebotomists. Prospective study participants could optionally give additional blood draws and questionnaires over an approximately 2-month period. Before DNA extraction, prospective study blood samples were shipped either frozen or at room temperature. The full study reports these points: Clinical and demographic metadata were provided uncurated, with the amount varying by source and participant.

TCRbeta CDR3 regions were amplified from genomic DNA by means of the immunoSEQ Assay, a bias-controlled multiplex PCR. The paper's data handling went like this. Nucleated cell counts per sample were estimated from amplification of reference gene primers within the assay. To quantify the absolute abundance of each unique TCRbeta CDR3 rearrangement, sequence reads were collapsed and filtered. Productive Simpson clonality was computed per sample as the square root of Simpson's diversity index over productive rearrangements. Imported from immuneACCESS, the table was reduced by TCRdb to in-frame sequences with V and J called. These copies leave out some clones; in studies compared against another copy, an unresolved V gene accounts for under half, and the cause of the remainder is not known. V and J calls and clone size are given by that table; D and trimming were obtained from the DNA. This sample gives over 200,000 clones in total; almost 85% of them show up just once. 14% to 15% of the sample rests with the top ten.

On this clone: This receptor's antigen is unknown. Per-base qualities were not stored, and no clone one base away is much larger.

This TCR derives from a man between 35 and 55 years old who had recovered from COVID-19. The source material was PBMCs or T cells enriched from blood (not recorded which).

CDR3 sequence: CASSPQGARTDTQYF. The DNA sequence reads TGTGCCAGCAGCCCACAGGGGGCGAGAACAGATACGCAGTATTTT. The chain is encoded by TRBV5-6 joined to TRBJ2-3; 9 junctional bases match TRBD1. The CDR3 starts with the cysteine, ends with the phenylalanine, and has 15 residues. The only DNA kept is the CDR3, 45 bases in frame from the first base. From a lookup of the germline V gene, CDR1 and CDR2 are SGHDT and YYEEEE. Relative to germline, V is missing 4 bases and J is missing 3 bases, with 6 bases of the junction outside any gene match.